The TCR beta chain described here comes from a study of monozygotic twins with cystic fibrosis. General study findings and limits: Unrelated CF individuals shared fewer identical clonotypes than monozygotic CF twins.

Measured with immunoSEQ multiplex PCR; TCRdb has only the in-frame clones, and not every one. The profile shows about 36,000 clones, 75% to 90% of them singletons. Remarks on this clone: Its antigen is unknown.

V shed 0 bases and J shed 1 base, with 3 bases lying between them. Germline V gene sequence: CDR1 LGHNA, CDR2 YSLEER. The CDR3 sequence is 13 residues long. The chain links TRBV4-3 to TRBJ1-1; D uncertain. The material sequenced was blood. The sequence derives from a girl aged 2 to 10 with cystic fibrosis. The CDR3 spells CASSQEPNTEAFF. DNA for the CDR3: TGCGCCAGCAGCCAAGAACCGAACACTGAAGCTTTCTTT.